This entry is about one T cell receptor beta chain. The specificity of this receptor is unknown. No much larger clone is present one base from it, and per-base qualities are unavailable. The sample originates from a study of human T cells and chemical hapten exposure (dated by TCRdb to the early 2020s). About the full investigation: For sensitization, 2% DPC in acetone was applied to a 2 cm by 2 cm area of upper inner arm skin. Throughout the study period of roughly 24 weeks, patients also received therapeutic DPC doses to the scalp every week. Patch testing was done on the upper back using Finn chambers containing 0.01% DPC, and results were scored after 6 days according to International Contact Dermatitis Research Group standards. The mostly female patient cohort included alopecia areata with under or over 50% scalp involvement, alopecia totalis and alopecia universalis. Libraries were pooled for sequencing, and variation in per-sample TCR yields was attributed mainly to small differences in library volumes within the pool. This study followed changes in the peripheral blood TCR repertoire in vivo during primary and secondary sensitization of alopecia patients to the hapten diphenylcyclopropenone (DPC). Blood was sampled from patients pre-sensitization (week 0) and at 2, 6 and about 24 weeks after DPC sensitization. For TCR sequencing, blood came from 25 to 35 alopecia patients at anywhere from one to four time points (pre-sensitization, 2, 6 and 24 weeks).

The library relied on RACE. The listed sequencing device is NextSeq 500. During library preparation, unique molecular identifiers were attached to individual cDNA molecules so that TCRs could be counted quantitatively and reproducibly. Both TCR alpha and TCR beta chains were sequenced from each blood RNA sample. The authors' pipeline ran thus. Samples had a median of approximately 93,000 TCRs, with a range from roughly 20,000 to 690,600. V, J and CDR3 annotation of the TCR reads was performed with the Decombinator software suite. For PS versus PT1 abundance plots, all samples were subsampled to the same number of TCRs (28,000). TCRs were defined as expanded if absent before sensitization and observed at least eight times at the 2-week time point. Through fastp at Q25 and MiXCR, TCRdb rebuilt clones from the public reads, retaining in-frame beta chains. Under each unique CDR3 protein, matching rows form one entry showing the most common genes and DNA. These V and J calls rely on TCRdb rather than the paper's analysis. This sample is represented by 280,000 or so distinct CDR3 sequences; roughly 7.4% of them were singletons. The ten largest clones take up 1.2% of the sample.

This specimen's time point label, per the study, means: pre-sensitization, week 0. The treatment or condition label, as the study defines it: therapeutic diphenylcyclopropenone sensitization with weekly scalp DPC. At each patch-test visit, blood was drawn before the patch test was applied. Patients were eligible if aged 18 to 70, diagnosed with alopecia and judged suitable for DPC therapy, and pregnant patients were excluded. Total RNA was extracted from unfractionated whole blood that had been collected in Tempus Blood RNA tubes. Results the study describes overall, beyond this receptor: Repeated subsampling changed both the strength of the expansion versus patch-test correlation and the threshold at which the correlation became significant. Expanded TCRs formed significantly more large CDR3 similarity clusters than pre-sensitization or healthy control sets, consistent with antigen-driven responses. No change with DPC sensitization was found in the number of TCRs above 1 in 1000 frequency, and no evidence of global repertoire structure alterations was found. A positive correlation was found between the number of PT1 expanded TCRs and patch test score, with significance reached at thresholds 8, 16 and 32 but not 4. Alopecia, a presumed autoimmune disease, was present in all patients, so the immune response of the patients might differ from that of healthy individuals.

This receptor was taken from a man aged 18 to 30 with alopecia areata. Some clones in this sample may be carry-over from other donors' samples. The sequencing here drew on whole blood, taken in connection with sensitization to the hapten diphenylcyclopropenone (DPC).

In nucleotide form, the sequence is TGTGCCAGCAGTCCTCCACTCGACAGGGCCGGGGCCAACGTCCTGACTTTC. It is translated as CASSPPLDRAGANVLTF. Recombination linked TRBV28 to TRBJ2-6, with 7 middle bases fitting TRBD1. V loses 5 bases at its end and J loses 4 bases; junction bases beyond the gene matches: 11. The CDR3, from cysteine to phenylalanine, totals 17 residues. Only CDR3 DNA is held: 51 bases, read in frame from base 1. CDR1 and CDR2, per the germline V gene, are MDHEN and SYDVKM.